This T cell receptor beta chain was found in a study of OX40 agonist ivuxolimab in advanced cancers. For the wider study: Ivuxolimab was an agonistic, fully human IgG2 monoclonal antibody directed against OX40 (CD134), a costimulatory receptor. Intravenous ivuxolimab was administered to patients every 2 weeks at six dose levels: 0.01, 0.1, 0.3, 1.5, 3 and 10 mg/kg. Of the 50 or so patients in dose escalation, around 20 had hepatocellular carcinoma, some 15 had melanoma, 9 had renal cell carcinoma and 9 had head and neck cancer. The dose-escalation cohort was approximately 83% male with a mean age of 60 years, ranging from 23 to 79. Patients were allowed to have had prior anti-PD-1, anti-PD-L1 or anti-CTLA-4 therapy, and approximately 40% of the dose-escalation patients had been treated with checkpoint inhibitors. Partial responses occurred in three dose-escalation patients, of whom one had hepatocellular carcinoma and two had cutaneous melanoma. The purpose of peripheral TCRbeta sequencing was to test whether ivuxolimab changed TCR sequence diversity and led to clonal T-cell expansion. The paper describes the monotherapy dose-escalation part (N ≈ 52 patients) of the phase I trial of ivuxolimab. The research as a whole found: Low levels of normalized T-cell clonal expansion were also seen in some patients who did not respond. Partial responders in the 0.1-3.0 mg/kg groups had among the lowest normalized peripheral clonal expansion, especially among CD8+ T cells. The antigen specificity of the clonally expanded peripheral T cells was not determined. At doses from 0.1 to 3.0 mg/kg, clonal expansion was seen in both CD4+ and CD8+ blood T cells between baseline and week 6. After ivuxolimab, CD8+ T cells had more expanded clones than CD4+ T cells on average.

The trial excluded patients who had a history of autoimmune disease or were on systemic immunosuppression. Peripheral blood for TCR sequencing was drawn from every dose cohort at baseline, at cycle 4 day 1 and at cycle 7 day 1. Samples were obtained from an open-label, multicenter, first-in-human phase I dose-escalation trial of ivuxolimab. Adults with locally advanced or metastatic head and neck squamous cell, hepatocellular, melanoma or renal cell carcinoma were enrolled in the trial. Before TCR sequencing, CD4+ and CD8+ T cells were separately sorted from peripheral blood. As regards this clone: The specificity of this receptor is unknown. Base qualities were left out, and no much larger clone turns up one base away.

Genomic DNA was extracted from sorted cells for sequencing of the TCRbeta CDR3 region. TCRbeta CDR3 regions were sequenced using the immunoSEQ Assay. Sourced from immuneACCESS, this table was stored by TCRdb with only in-frame sequences that have V and J called. A share of the clones is absent; for the studies checked, an unresolved V gene accounts for under half, and the remainder has no known explanation. This sample is represented by about 93,000 clones; 92% of them were singletons. The ten top clones hold 0.51% of the sample. The junction carries 8 bases between V and J, which are trimmed by 4 bases and 1 base respectively. The CDR3 runs 14 residues from the cysteine to the phenylalanine. Only CDR3 DNA is held: 42 bases, read in frame from base 1. CDR1 and CDR2, looked up from the germline V gene, are MNHNS and SASEGT.

The receptor chain draws on TRBV6-1 and TRBJ1-5; TRBD1 is perhaps the D gene, given 5 matching bases. The specimen comprised CD4+ or CD8+ T cells sorted from blood, sampled in a trial of the OX40 agonist ivuxolimab. This receptor was identified in an adult with an advanced solid tumor such as melanoma, head and neck, liver or kidney cancer. The encoded CDR3 is CASSGGGSNQPQHF. The base sequence is TGTGCCAGCAGTGGGGGGGGAAGCAATCAGCCCCAGCATTTT.